These 20 T cell receptor beta chains originate from one sample sequenced in a study of cytomegalovirus exposure and HLA in healthy donors. With 60 Vbeta and 13 Jbeta primers, the PCR was carried out. Measured with immunoSEQ multiplex PCR; TCRdb has only the in-frame clones, and not every one. This sample's table reports 190,000 or so clones. Sequencing input: PBMCs. The receptors stem from a boy younger than 18 in good health and CMV-seronegative.

The chain joins TRBV6-5 to TRBJ1-2, with D possibly being TRBD1 (5 bases). The CDR3 totals 16 residues. V shed 0 bases and J shed 7 bases, with 18 bases lying between them. Germline V gene sequence: CDR1 MNHEY, CDR2 SVGAGI. Written as DNA, the CDR3 is TGTGCCAGCAGTTACTCGACAGAGGATTCTGCAGCTGGCTACACCTTC. Residues: CASSYSTEDSAAGYTF.

This chain uses TRBV5-1 with TRBJ2-1, with 9 positions matching TRBD1. V was clipped by 0 bases and J by 6 bases; unmatched bases: 16. The CDR3 has 19 residues. Germline V lookup: CDR1 SGHRS, CDR2 YFSETQ. CDR3 nucleotide sequence: TGCGCCAGCAGCTTGGCGTCATCGCACAGGGGGCGTTGGGCCAATGAGCAGTTCTTC. Translated: CASSLASSHRGRWANEQFF.

The chain combines TRBV7-2 with TRBJ1-1; TRBD1 might be the D (6 bases). The V end was cut by 3 bases, the J end by 1 base, with 15 bases between. In germline, CDR1 is SGHTA, CDR2 FQGNSA. CDR3 length: 16 residues. The CDR3, as DNA: TGTGCCAGCAGCTTGGGGCGGGGGGCGCAGAACACTGAAGCTTTCTTT. Translating it yields CASSLGRGAQNTEAFF.

The gene calls are TRBV5-1 and TRBJ2-1; 13 bases agree with TRBD2. The CDR3 contains 16 residues. With 0 bases clipped from V and 10 bases from J, the junction kept 7 bases outside the gene matches. Germline CDR1 reads SGHRS; CDR2 reads YFSETQ. The CDR3 DNA reads TGCGCCAGCAGCTTGGCTGGGACTAGCGGGGTTGGAGAGCAGTTCTTC. Translation gives CASSLAGTSGVGEQFF. Complete variable domain (other parts from reference TRBV5-1 and TRBJ2-1): KAGVTQTPRYLIKTRGQQVTLSCSPISGHRSVSWYQQTPGQGLQFLFEYFSETQRNKGNFPGRFSGRQFSNSRSEMNVSTLELGDSALYLCASSLAGTSGVGEQFFGPGTRLTVL.

The V gene is TRBV9, the J gene TRBJ2-2; TRBD1 is a possible D gene (5 bases). CDR1 and CDR2 from the germline V gene are SGDLS and YYNGEE. There are 15 residues in the CDR3. Trimming left V 0 bases short and J 7 bases short, with 13 bases between. CDR3 DNA sequence: TGTGCCAGCAGCGTAGTTAAGGGGCACGGCGGGGAGCTGTTTTTT. Protein: CASSVVKGHGGELFF. The whole variable domain, filled in from reference TRBV9 and TRBJ2-2, reads DSGVTQTPKHLITATGQRVTLRCSPRSGDLSVYWYQQSLDQGLQFLIQYYNGEERAKGNILERFSAQQFPDLHSELNLSSLELGDSALYFCASSVVKGHGGELFFGEGSRLTVL.

This chain connects TRBV11-3 to TRBJ2-3; D is possibly TRBD2 (6 bases). Trimming left V 1 base short and J 5 bases short, with 7 bases between. The CDR3 consists of 13 residues. Per the germline V gene, CDR1 is SGHNT and CDR2 is YENEEA. The CDR3 reads CASSLGEEDTQYF. CDR3 sequence (DNA): TGTGCCAGCAGCTTAGGGGAGGAAGATACGCAGTATTTT. Variable domain in full (rest from reference TRBV11-3 and TRBJ2-3): EAGVVQSPRYKIIEKKQPVAFWCNPISGHNTLYWYLQNLGQGPELLIRYENEEAVDDSQLPKDRFSAERLKGVDSTLKIQPAELGDSAVYLCASSLGEEDTQYFGPGTRLTVL.

Details on this clone: Other nucleotide sequences in the sample specify the same CDR3. This rearrangement joins TRBV30 to TRBJ1-1; D remains ambiguous. CDR3 length: 11 residues. The V and J ends lost 5 bases and 1 base respectively, with 5 bases between them. Germline CDR1 is GTSNPN and CDR2 is SVGIG (reference sequence). DNA of the CDR3: TGTGCCTGGTCCAGGAACACTGAAGCTTTCTTT. Protein product: CAWSRNTEAFF.

The chain uses TRBV5-4 and TRBJ1-1, with 9 bases matching TRBD1. This CDR3 comprises 14 residues. Germline CDR1 reads SGHNT; CDR2 reads YYREEE (reference sequence). J lost 4 bases, V lost 3 bases, and 4 bases had no gene match. CDR3 sequence reads: CASSWTGALTEAFF. For the CDR3, the DNA is TGTGCCAGCAGCTGGACAGGGGCGCTCACTGAAGCTTTCTTT.

The chain is built from TRBV5-1 and TRBJ1-1; D perhaps matches TRBD1 (6 bases). Germline-derived CDR1 and CDR2 are SGHRS and YFSETQ. This CDR3 is 15 amino acids long. V lost 1 base, J lost 3 bases, and 13 bases lay in between. The CDR3 protein is CASSLTGKGDTEAFF. The DNA of the CDR3 is TGCGCCAGCAGCTTGACAGGGAAAGGGGACACTGAAGCTTTCTTT.

The rearrangement links TRBV4-3 to TRBJ1-4; D gene unclear. CDR1 and CDR2 (germline): LGHNA, YSLEER. This CDR3 is built from 14 residues. The V end was cut by 4 bases, the J end by 13 bases, with 19 bases between. As DNA, the CDR3 is TGCGCCAGCAGCCCGACAAATACCGGATCGAGACTGTTTTTT. Its translation is CASSPTNTGSRLFF.

The CDR3, as DNA: TGTGCCAGCAGCCCCTCCCTCGGAGGGTGGAACGAGCAGTACTTC. Encoded protein: CASSPSLGGWNEQYF. The chain carries TRBV9 and TRBJ2-7; possibly TRBD2 for D (6 bases). CDR1 and CDR2 from the germline V gene are SGDLS and YYNGEE. Trimming stripped 4 bases from V and 5 bases from J, with 19 bases between. This CDR3 has 15 residues. Based on the CDR3 plus reference TRBV9 and TRBJ2-7, the full variable domain is DSGVTQTPKHLITATGQRVTLRCSPRSGDLSVYWYQQSLDQGLQFLIQYYNGEERAKGNILERFSAQQFPDLHSELNLSSLELGDSALYFCASSPSLGGWNEQYFGPGTRLTVT.

The V gene is TRBV4-3, the J gene TRBJ2-1, with D unclear. This CDR3 has 14 amino acids. Germline loops: CDR1 LGHNA, CDR2 YSLEER. Trimming pared 1 base from V and 6 bases from J, leaving 10 bases between. As DNA, the CDR3 is TGCGCCAGCAGCCAAGGTCTGGCTGGCAATGAGCAGTTCTTC. This sequence encodes CASSQGLAGNEQFF.

The genes are TRBV7-2 and TRBJ1-1; perhaps TRBD1 as D (5 bases). The CDR3 has 14 residues. Per germline, CDR1 SGHTA and CDR2 FQGNSA. V was cut by 4 bases and J by 5 bases, with 14 bases left in between. CDR3: CASSSESQGTEAFF. In DNA form, the CDR3 reads TGTGCCAGCAGCTCGGAATCTCAGGGAACTGAAGCTTTCTTT.

The chain uses TRBV29-1 and TRBJ2-5; tentative D call: TRBD2 (6 bases). Trimming left V 6 bases short and J 4 bases short, with 18 bases between. The CDR3 extends over 14 amino acids. Germline V gives CDR1 SQVTM, CDR2 ANQGSEA. In DNA, the CDR3 is TGCAGCGTCCTGAGGCCCGGGGGACGAGAGACCCAGTACTTC. Residues: CSVLRPGGRETQYF.

The rearrangement uses TRBV5-6 and TRBJ2-7, with 10 bases that match TRBD1. The CDR3 sequence is 14 residues long. Germline-derived CDR1 and CDR2 are SGHDT and YYEEEE. V was pared by 7 bases and J by 5 bases, with 9 bases of the junction left unmatched. CDR3 DNA: TGTGCCAGCGCCTCGGGACAGGGGATCGACGAGCAGTACTTC. As protein: CASASGQGIDEQYF.

V is TRBV15 and J is TRBJ1-2; perhaps TRBD1 as D (5 bases). Trimming removed 1 base at V and 7 bases at J, with 10 bases between. Germline V gene sequence: CDR1 LNHNV, CDR2 YYDKDF (reference sequence). The CDR3 extends over 13 amino acids. CDR3 residues: CATSRARGSGYTF. CDR3 DNA: TGTGCCACCAGCAGAGCCCGGGGGTCTGGCTACACCTTC.

V usage is TRBV5-8 and J usage is TRBJ2-1, with 11 bases matching TRBD2. The trim removed 4 bases at V and 6 bases at J, leaving 12 bases unmatched. CDR1 and CDR2 from the germline V gene are SGHTS and YDEGEE. The length of the CDR3 is 17 residues. The CDR3 loop reads CASSLKTGTSGTNEQFF. CDR3 DNA sequence: TGTGCCAGCAGCCTCAAAACCGGGACTAGCGGCACCAATGAGCAGTTCTTC.

The chain combines TRBV7-9 with TRBJ2-3, with 7 bases identical to TRBD2. The CDR3 covers 13 residues. Germline lookup yields CDR1 SEHNR and CDR2 FQNEAQ (reference sequence). V shed 6 bases, J shed 3 bases, and the junction held 3 bases outside the gene matches. DNA of the CDR3: TGTGCCAGCAGGCAACTAGCGACAGATACGCAGTATTTT. Protein product: CASRQLATDTQYF.

This chain connects TRBV28 to TRBJ1-5; the match to TRBD1 covers 9 bases. CDR1 and CDR2 (germline): MDHEN, SYDVKM. The CDR3 loop spans 14 amino acids. J gave up 6 bases and V 1 base, and 1 base lay outside the gene matches. CDR3 amino acids: CASSLSTGGQPQHF. CDR3 sequence (DNA): TGTGCCAGCAGTTTATCGACAGGGGGTCAGCCCCAGCATTTT.

This chain connects TRBV7-2 to TRBJ2-5; 8 bases are shared with TRBD1. CDR1 is SGHTA, CDR2 FQGNSA, per germline. CDR3 length: 15 amino acids. Trimming removed 5 bases from V and 2 bases from J; junction bases left unmatched: 7. DNA of the CDR3: TGTGCCAGCAGCCGACAGGGGCTTAGGCAAGAGACCCAGTACTTC. Translated, it gives CASSRQGLRQETQYF.